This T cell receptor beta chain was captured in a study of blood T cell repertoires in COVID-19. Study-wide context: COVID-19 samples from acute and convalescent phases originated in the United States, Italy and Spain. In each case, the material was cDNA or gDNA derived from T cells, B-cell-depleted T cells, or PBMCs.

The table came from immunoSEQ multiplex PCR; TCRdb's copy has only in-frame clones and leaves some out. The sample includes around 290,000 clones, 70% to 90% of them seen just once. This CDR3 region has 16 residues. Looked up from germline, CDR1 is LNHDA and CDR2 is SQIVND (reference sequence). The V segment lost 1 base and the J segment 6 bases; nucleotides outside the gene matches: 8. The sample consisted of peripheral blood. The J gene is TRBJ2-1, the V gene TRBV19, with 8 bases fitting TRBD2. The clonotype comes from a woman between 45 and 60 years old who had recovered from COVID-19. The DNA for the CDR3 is TGTGCCAGTAGTATAGGCACGGGGGGGCCCGTCAATGAGCAGTTCTTC. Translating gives CASSIGTGGPVNEQFF.